This T cell receptor (beta chain) came from a study of blood T cell repertoires in COVID-19. Study-wide context: Researchers got acute and convalescent COVID-19 samples from the United States, Italy and Spain. Sources were T cells, B-cell-depleted T cells, or PBMCs; the material itself was cDNA or gDNA.

Original methodology: Estimation of nucleated cell counts relied on the amplification of reference gene primers. Clones were sequenced by immunoSEQ multiplex PCR, and TCRdb holds only the in-frame ones, with some missing. V and J calls and clone size are those listed in that table; D and trimming were worked out from the DNA. The data contain some 370,000 clones, 90% of them singletons. The V end was cut by 0 bases, the J end by 6 bases, with 13 bases between. CDR3 size: 15 residues. Per germline, CDR1 MNHEY and CDR2 SVGAGI. The source of this sequence is a young man with active or convalescent COVID-19. The rearrangement joins TRBV6-5 to TRBJ2-3; D ambiguous. Sequenced input: peripheral blood. The CDR3 DNA sequence: TGTGCCAGCAGTTACTCGAGAATACAGCTGGATACGCAGTATTTT. It codes for CASSYSRIQLDTQYF.